The 11 T cell receptor beta chains presented below share a single source sample, sequenced in a study of blood T cell repertoires in COVID-19. This table comes from immunoSEQ multiplex PCR, and its TCRdb copy is limited to in-frame clones, with some not included. The repertoire includes about 180,000 clones, roughly three quarters of them detected once, and approximately 15% sits in the top ten. Specimen: PBMCs or T cells enriched from blood (not recorded which). The receptors derive from a man aged 60 to 69 who had been exposed to COVID-19.

The genes are TRBV27 and TRBJ2-1, with TRBD2 matching 12 bases. Germline values: CDR1 MNHEY, CDR2 SMNVEV (reference sequence). This CDR3 is built from 19 residues. V dropped 3 bases and J dropped 0; count of bases not matched to a gene: 9. The CDR3 here is CASSFVGLAGPSSYNEQFF. In DNA form, the CDR3 reads TGTGCCAGCAGTTTCGTAGGACTAGCGGGACCCAGCTCCTACAATGAGCAGTTCTTC.

V usage is TRBV30 and J usage is TRBJ1-1; D not certain. Trimming shortened V by 0 bases and J by 8 bases, and 16 bases separated the two germline ends. The CDR3 is 14 amino acids. Germline loops: CDR1 GTSNPN, CDR2 SVGIG (reference sequence). CDR3 residues: CAWSVTRVQPEAFF. Written as DNA, the CDR3 is TGTGCCTGGAGTGTAACCCGGGTCCAACCGGAAGCTTTCTTT.

To note about this clone: Other DNA variants within this sample encode the same CDR3. The V gene is TRBV29-1, the J gene TRBJ1-2, with a tentative D call TRBD1 (6 bases). Germline V gives CDR1 SQVTM, CDR2 ANQGSEA. The CDR3 runs to 12 residues. The V and J ends lost 2 bases and 4 bases respectively, with 8 bases between them. CDR3 amino acids: CSVERGTYGYTF. The CDR3 DNA sequence: TGCAGCGTTGAAAGGGGGACCTATGGCTACACCTTC.

Written as DNA, the CDR3 is TGTGCCAGCAGCAAAGCAGGGACTGTTGGAAACACCATATATTTT. Protein sequence: CASSKAGTVGNTIYF. The chain employs TRBV21-1 and TRBJ1-3. TRBV21-1 represents a pseudogene. This CDR3 comprises 15 residues.

The CDR3 sequence is CASSLFRAGVARNEQFF. Here the CDR3 DNA reads TGTGCCAGCAGCTTATTTAGAGCGGGAGTCGCTAGGAATGAGCAGTTCTTC. The J gene is TRBJ2-1, the V gene TRBV7-9; 8 bases align to TRBD2. Germline CDR1 SEHNR, CDR2 FQNEAQ (reference sequence). The CDR3 has 17 residues. Trimming removed 2 bases from V and 7 bases from J; junction bases left unmatched: 13.

V is TRBV27 and J is TRBJ1-6; 7 bases line up with TRBD1. The CDR3 contains 17 residues. CDR1 and CDR2 (germline): MNHEY, SMNVEV (reference sequence). After removal of 6 bases from V and 7 bases from J, the junction contained 15 bases not matched to a gene. CDR3 loop: CASSQGPTGRLNSPLHF. CDR3 sequence (DNA): TGTGCCAGCAGCCAAGGCCCGACAGGGCGGCTCAATTCACCCCTCCACTTT.

The chain carries TRBV6-2 or TRBV6-3 and TRBJ2-7, with TRBD1 matching over 8 bases. With V trimmed by 5 bases and J by 3 bases, 9 bases remained unmatched. This CDR3 contains 15 residues. The germline gives CDR1 MNHEY, CDR2 SVGEGT. CDR3 region: CASSPGQVFLYEQYF. CDR3 in DNA: TGTGCCAGCAGTCCGGGACAGGTCTTTCTCTACGAGCAGTACTTC.

The chain couples TRBV5-1 to TRBJ1-5; D is unresolved. The CDR3 loop spans 14 amino acids. V was cut by 5 bases and J by 0 bases, with 9 bases left in between. Germline V gene sequence: CDR1 SGHRS, CDR2 YFSETQ. The CDR3 sequence is CASRRGDSNQPQHF. DNA of the CDR3: TGCGCCAGCAGGCGCGGGGATAGCAATCAGCCCCAGCATTTT.

The CDR3 protein is CATSDPDRVGNQPQHF. CDR3 sequence (DNA): TGTGCCACCAGTGACCCCGACAGGGTAGGCAATCAGCCCCAGCATTTT. The chain recombines TRBV24-1 with TRBJ1-5; 7 bases align to TRBD1. Trimming took 4 bases from V and 2 from J; bases not matched to a gene: 7. This CDR3 spans 16 amino acids. Germline lookup yields CDR1 KGHDR and CDR2 SFDVKD.

This clone has just one count. The chain carries TRBV11-2 and TRBJ2-3, with TRBD2 matching 7 bases. V shed 3 bases, J shed 5 bases, and the junction held 14 bases outside the gene matches. The CDR3 sequence is 17 residues long. Germline CDR1 is SGHAT and CDR2 is FQNNGV. The CDR3 spells CASSLLGRGRSVDTQYF. The CDR3 nucleotides are TGTGCCAGCAGCTTGCTTGGGAGGGGAAGGAGCGTAGATACGCAGTATTTT.

This chain links TRBV11-2 with TRBJ1-1, with a weak D call TRBD1 (6 bases). The CDR3 is made up of 15 amino acids. V gave up 5 bases and J gave up 1 base, with 14 bases separating them. Germline V gene lookup returns CDR1 SGHAT and CDR2 FQNNGV. CDR3 loop: CASSPLTGKNTEAFF. Here the CDR3 DNA reads TGTGCCAGCAGCCCCTTAACAGGGAAGAACACTGAAGCTTTCTTT.